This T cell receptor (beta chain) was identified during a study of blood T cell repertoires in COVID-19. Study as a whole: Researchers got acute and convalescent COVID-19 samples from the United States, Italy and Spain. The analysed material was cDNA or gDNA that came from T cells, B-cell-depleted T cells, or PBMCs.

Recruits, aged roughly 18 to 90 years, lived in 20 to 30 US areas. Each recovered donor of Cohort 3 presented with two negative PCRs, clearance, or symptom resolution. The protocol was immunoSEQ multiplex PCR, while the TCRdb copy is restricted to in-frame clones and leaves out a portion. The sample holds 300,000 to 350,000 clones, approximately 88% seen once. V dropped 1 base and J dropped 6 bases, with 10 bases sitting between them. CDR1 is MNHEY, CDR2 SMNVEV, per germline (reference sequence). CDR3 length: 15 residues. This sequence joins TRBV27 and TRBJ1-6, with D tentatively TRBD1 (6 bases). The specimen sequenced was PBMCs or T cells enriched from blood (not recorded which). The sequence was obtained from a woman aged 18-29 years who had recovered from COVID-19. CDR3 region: CASSLLGAVNSPLHF. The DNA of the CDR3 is TGTGCCAGCAGTTTATTGGGGGCGGTTAATTCACCCCTCCACTTT.